The clone carrying this TCR beta chain appeared a few times. The data belong to a study of blood T cell repertoires in COVID-19. Study-level background: Sample material is recorded as cDNA or gDNA derived from T cells, B-cell-depleted T cells, or PBMCs.

Libraries were prepared by immunoSEQ multiplex PCR; TCRdb keeps only in-frame clonotypes and omits some of them. The repertoire consists of about 120,000 clones, with 79% occurring once and the leading ten covering about 4%. The CDR3 consists of 13 residues. The ends were cut back, 5 bases at V and 5 bases at J, with 15 bases in the middle. Germline V CDR1 and CDR2: SQVTM, ANQGSEA. The clonotype was recovered from a woman over 75 with acute or convalescent COVID-19. Sample: peripheral blood. The chain combines TRBV29-1 with TRBJ1-1; D gene uncertain. This CDR3 is CSVTGSVGTEAFF. The CDR3 DNA follows: TGCAGCGTTACGGGGTCAGTCGGGACTGAAGCTTTCTTT.